The 3 T cell receptor beta chains in this list originate from one sample, sequenced in a study of vaccination effects on CD4 cells after COVID-19. Within the ViraFEST assay, antigen-specific CD4+ T cells underwent expansion with viral peptide pools prior to sequencing. An approximately nine-day culture period preceded the isolation of CD4+ T cells. The person acquired a PCR-confirmed SARS-CoV-2 infection between March and December 2020. The data were produced by immunoSEQ multiplex PCR, yet TCRdb's version contains in-frame clones alone and is incomplete. The data contain over 20,000 clones, nearly 75% of them singletons. For these receptors, no antigen is known. The starting material was CD4+ T cells from PBMCs cultured with a peptide pool, obtained before COVID-19 vaccination. The source is a human donor who had a prior SARS-CoV-2 infection.

V is TRBV3-1 (or the pseudogene TRBV3-2) and J is TRBJ2-3; 14 nucleotides agree with TRBD2. Trimming cost V 4 bases and J 2 bases; bases outside gene matches: 17. This CDR3 comprises 21 residues. Germline CDR1 and CDR2: LGHDT and YNNKEL (reference sequence). The CDR3 spells CASSPRSRTSGRLRDTDTQYF. CDR3 DNA sequence: TGTGCCAGCAGCCCCAGATCGAGGACTAGCGGGAGGTTAAGAGACACAGATACGCAGTATTTT.

The rearrangement uses TRBV7-2 and TRBJ1-2; no clear D. V was shortened by 3 bases and J by 0 bases, with 8 bases between the two germline ends. The CDR3 runs 14 residues. CDR1 SGHTA and CDR2 FQGNSA come from the germline V gene. The CDR3 DNA is TGTGCCAGCAGCTTGGACGGAGCTAACTATGGCTACACCTTC. Translated, it gives CASSLDGANYGYTF. The whole variable domain, filled in from reference TRBV7-2 and TRBJ1-2, reads GAGVSQSPSNKVTEKGKDVELRCDPISGHTALYWYRQSLGQGLEFLIYFQGNSAPDKSGLPSDRFSAERTGGSVSTLTIQRTQQEDSAVYLCASSLDGANYGYTFGSGTRLTVV.

The chain has TRBV6-5 and TRBJ1-1; the D is unclear. V lost 4 bases and J 0 bases, leaving 6 bases between the germline ends. In germline, CDR1 is MNHEY, CDR2 SVGAGI. There are 13 residues in the CDR3. CDR3 sequence: CASSSRMNTEAFF. The CDR3 bases are TGTGCCAGCAGTTCCAGAATGAACACTGAAGCTTTCTTT.